This T cell receptor beta chain was identified in a study of T cell changes during pregnancy in multiple sclerosis. TCRdb keeps only in-frame clones here, not all; method: immunoSEQ multiplex PCR. Of 40,000 to 50,000 clones in the sample, 85% to 95% are singletons; the top ten hold 8.1%. Trimming took off 1 base at V and 7 bases at J, with 8 bases between the two ends. This CDR3 has 13 residues. The germline V gene encodes CDR1 SGHAT and CDR2 FQNNGV. The sequence was collected from a female donor with multiple sclerosis, enrolled in a pregnancy study. The chain is built from TRBV11-2 and TRBJ2-1; D is uncertain. This specimen was CD8+ T cells from peripheral blood mononuclear cells, taken in the third trimester of pregnancy. The CDR3 protein is CASSLGENNEQFF. The CDR3 coding sequence is TGTGCCAGCAGCTTAGGAGAAAATAATGAGCAGTTCTTC. The full variable domain, completed using reference TRBV11-2 and TRBJ2-1, is EAGVAQSPRYKIIEKRQSVAFWCNPISGHATLYWYQQILGQGPKLLIQFQNNGVVDDSQLPKDRFSAERLKGVDSTLKIQPAKLEDSAVYLCASSLGENNEQFFGPGTRLTVL.